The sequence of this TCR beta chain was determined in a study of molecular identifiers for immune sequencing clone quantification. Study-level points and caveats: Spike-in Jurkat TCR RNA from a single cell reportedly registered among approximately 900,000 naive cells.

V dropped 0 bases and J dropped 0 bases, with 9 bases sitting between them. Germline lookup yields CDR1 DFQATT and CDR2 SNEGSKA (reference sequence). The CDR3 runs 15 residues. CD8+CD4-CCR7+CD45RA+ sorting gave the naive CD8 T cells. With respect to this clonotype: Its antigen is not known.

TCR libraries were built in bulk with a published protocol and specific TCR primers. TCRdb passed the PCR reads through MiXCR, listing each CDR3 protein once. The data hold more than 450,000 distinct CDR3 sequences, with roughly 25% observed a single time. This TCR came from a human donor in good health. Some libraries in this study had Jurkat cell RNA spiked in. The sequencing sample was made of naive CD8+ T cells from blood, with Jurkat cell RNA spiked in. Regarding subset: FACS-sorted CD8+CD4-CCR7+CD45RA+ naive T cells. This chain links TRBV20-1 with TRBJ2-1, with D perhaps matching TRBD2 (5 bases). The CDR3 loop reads CSARDVGSSYNEQFF. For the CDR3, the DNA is TGCAGTGCTAGAGATGTGGGGAGCTCCTACAATGAGCAGTTCTTC.